The clone carrying this TCR beta chain showed up just a few times. Antigen: not known. Produced via immunoSEQ multiplex PCR; TCRdb's table is partial and in-frame only. The sample lists approximately 110,000 clones, about 91% occurring once. This sample stems from a study of T cell responses to AZD1222 COVID-19 vaccine. The study's findings and limits: Across the whole spike, CD4 TCRs peaked at regions 160-218 and 743-854. Most donors were white British, females outnumbered males, and clonal diversity was possibly underestimated. The study reported that nearly half of spike-specific TCRs target unmutated variant regions.

Sequencing used peripheral blood, obtained 28 days after the second AZD1222 dose. The sequence was obtained from an adult who received the AZD1222 COVID-19 vaccine.

Here the CDR3 DNA reads TGCAGCGTGCGGTCGGAAGGGGCTTGGGGCTACACCTTC. This encodes CSVRSEGAWGYTF. V is TRBV29-1 and J is TRBJ1-2, with D maybe TRBD1 (5 bases). The CDR3 totals 13 residues. Germline V gene data show CDR1 as SQVTM and CDR2 as ANQGSEA. V gave up 6 bases and J gave up 8 bases, with 19 bases separating them.